This T cell receptor beta chain originates from a study of T cells in Graves' hyperthyroidism and ophthalmopathy (dated by TCRdb to between 2018 and 2021). For context, the study as a whole: Peripheral blood was sampled at the time of initial diagnosis, prior to any treatment. The approximately 98 discovery patients were randomly divided into training and test sets at a 7:3 ratio. After blood sampling, hyperthyroidism patients were treated with methimazole at a starting dose of 30 mg daily, and ophthalmopathy patients were treated with high-dose intravenous methylprednisolone. Prospective prediction of ophthalmopathy was tested in an independent validation cohort consisting of 18 hyperthyroidism patients and approximately 16 patients who later progressed to ophthalmopathy. Thyroid tissue and blood T-cell repertoires from about six Graves' hyperthyroidism patients were also compared in the study. To identify TCR V-J signatures that set the groups apart, the researchers used a discovery cohort of roughly 100 patients, made up of 40 to 45 with Graves' ophthalmopathy and 55 to 65 with stable Graves' hyperthyroidism. TCR Vbeta CDR3 sequencing of 120 to 150 peripheral blood samples (under 45 ophthalmopathy, about 80 hyperthyroidism and some 17 progressor patients) is reported in the paper.

TCR beta CDR3 regions were amplified from RNA transcripts. For the first round of RT-PCR on the TCR CDR3, the HTBI primer set was used together with the Qiagen OneStep RT-PCR kit. A second multiplex PCR round built the libraries, followed by size selection and purification. The libraries were sequenced on an Illumina HiSeq2000 using paired-end 100 bp reads. Concerning the study's data processing: SOAPnuke was used to process the raw data, removing reads that contained adapters or uncalled bases, had a mean Phred below 15, or lacked an exact match to the constant primer or identifier. High-quality paired reads were merged with COPE v1.2.5, and unique nucleotide sequences were defined as clonotypes. MiTCR v1.1 was used to align the clonotypes against IMGT TRBV, TRBD and TRBJ reference segments. The analysis included only V-J combinations with a frequency above 0.0001, which together covered around 99% of the repertoires. A TCS score was defined as the ratio of F50 (clonal expansion) to E x V (chaos), with BLOSUM62-based TCRdist applied between CDR3 peptides within each V-J. Welch's t-statistics and random forest reduced 514 V-J features to 13, which were used in a naive Bayes classifier (R e1071). The public reads were reanalyzed by TCRdb: fastp trimming at Q25, MiXCR alignment, in-frame beta chains only. When rows share a CDR3 protein, they turn into one entry using the most common DNA and genes. In this record, the V and J calls reflect TCRdb's handling and not the investigators' own analysis. The sample records 350,000 to 500,000 distinct CDR3 sequences, roughly 15% of which are singletons. About 4.9% of the sample is held by the ten biggest clonotypes.

Stable Graves' hyperthyroidism was defined as no progression to ophthalmopathy during 18 months of follow-up. The hyperthyroidism patients were between 18 and 65 years old and newly diagnosed, with a disease duration of less than 2 months. Any patient with an uncontrolled infection, another autoimmune disease, pregnancy or lactation was excluded. Clinical symptoms, serum thyroxine and TRAb, thyroid ultrasound, and orbital computed tomography formed the basis for the diagnoses. PBMCs were separated from over 9 ml of fresh peripheral blood using Ficoll-Paque density gradient centrifugation. Total RNA was extracted using Trizol reagent, and RNA quality was assessed on an Agilent 2100 Bioanalyzer. V is pruned by 5 bases and J by 5 bases, leaving 11 bases of the junction without a gene match. The CDR3 has 15 amino acids, counting the end cysteine and phenylalanine. Of all the DNA, just the CDR3 is kept, 45 bases in frame from base 1. The germline V gene (reference sequence) provides CDR1 MNHEY and CDR2 SMNVEV.

On the study overall, not on this receptor specifically: In validation, the model predicted progression to ophthalmopathy a median of 6.5 months before onset, with roughly 71% sensitivity and 72.22% specificity. Sample size was not statistically predetermined, and investigators were not blinded to group allocation. In cross-validation, a model built on a 13 V-J signature told ophthalmopathy apart from stable hyperthyroidism with 85% to 90% sensitivity and roughly 83% specificity, and in testing the same model reached 80%/75%. Most expanded thyroid clonotypes (frequency above 0.001) were also detected in blood, suggesting blood repertoires may reflect thyroid immune responses.

This clonotype was seen many times. What antigen it recognizes has not been identified. Per-nucleotide qualities are absent, and no much larger clonotype sits a single base away. Sequenced: blood. The sequence was collected from a woman aged 18-29 years with Graves' hyperthyroidism. This sequence uses TRBV27 and TRBJ2-7; 8 central nucleotides agree with TRBD1. The sequenced DNA: TGTGCCAGCAGTCAGATAGGACAGGGATCCCACGAGCAGTACTTC. This encodes CASSQIGQGSHEQYF.